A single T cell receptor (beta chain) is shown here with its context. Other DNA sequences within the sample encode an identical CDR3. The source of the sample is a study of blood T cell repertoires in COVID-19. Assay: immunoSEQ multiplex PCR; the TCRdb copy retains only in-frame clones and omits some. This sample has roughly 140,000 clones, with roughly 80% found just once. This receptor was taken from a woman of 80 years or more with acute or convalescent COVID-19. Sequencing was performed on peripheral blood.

DNA of the CDR3: TGTGCCATCAGTGAATTGGGGACAGGGCGCTATGGCTACACCTTC. This codes for CAISELGTGRYGYTF. The chain couples TRBV10-3 to TRBJ1-2; TRBD1 matches at 9 bases. This CDR3 has 15 amino acids. J was trimmed by 4 bases and V by 3 bases; bases with no gene match: 6. CDR1 ENHRY and CDR2 SYGVKD come from the germline V gene.